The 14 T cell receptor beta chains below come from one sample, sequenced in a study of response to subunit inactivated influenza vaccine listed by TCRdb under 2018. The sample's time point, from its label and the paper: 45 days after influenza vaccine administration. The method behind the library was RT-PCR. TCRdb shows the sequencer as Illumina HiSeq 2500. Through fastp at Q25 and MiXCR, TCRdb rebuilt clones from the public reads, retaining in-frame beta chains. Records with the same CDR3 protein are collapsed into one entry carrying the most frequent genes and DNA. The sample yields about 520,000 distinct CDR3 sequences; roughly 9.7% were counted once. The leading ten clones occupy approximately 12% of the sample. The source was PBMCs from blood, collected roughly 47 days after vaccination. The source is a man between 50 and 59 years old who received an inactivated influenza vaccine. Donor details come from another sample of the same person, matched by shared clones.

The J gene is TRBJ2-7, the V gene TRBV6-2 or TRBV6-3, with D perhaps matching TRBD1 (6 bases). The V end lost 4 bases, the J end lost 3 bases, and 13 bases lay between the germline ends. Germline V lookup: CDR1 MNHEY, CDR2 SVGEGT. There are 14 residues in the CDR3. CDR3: CASSLQGILYEQYF. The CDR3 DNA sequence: TGTGCCAGCAGTTTACAGGGAATTCTCTACGAGCAGTACTTC.

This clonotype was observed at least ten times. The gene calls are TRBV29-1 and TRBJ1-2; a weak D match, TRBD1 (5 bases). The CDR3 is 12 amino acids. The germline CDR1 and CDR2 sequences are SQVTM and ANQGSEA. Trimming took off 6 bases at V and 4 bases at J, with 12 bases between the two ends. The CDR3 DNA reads TGCAGCGTGGGGCGGTGGGGCTATGGCTACACCTTC. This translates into CSVGRWGYGYTF.

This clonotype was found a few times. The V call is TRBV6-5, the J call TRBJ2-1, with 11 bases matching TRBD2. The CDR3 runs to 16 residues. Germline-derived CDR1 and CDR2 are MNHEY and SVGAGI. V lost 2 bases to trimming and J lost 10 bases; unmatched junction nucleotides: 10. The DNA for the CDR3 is TGTGCCAGCAGTTACCCCGACGGACTAGCGGGCGGAGAGCAGTTCTTC. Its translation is CASSYPDGLAGGEQFF.

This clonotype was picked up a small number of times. The CDR3 reads CASFWAGLTGELFF. In nucleotides, the CDR3 is TGTGCCAGCTTCTGGGCAGGGTTGACCGGGGAGCTGTTTTTT. The chain joins TRBV6-1 to TRBJ2-2, with a weak D call TRBD1 (5 bases). This CDR3 comprises 14 residues. Trimming stripped 8 bases from V and 5 bases from J, with 15 bases between. Germline V gene lookup returns CDR1 MNHNS and CDR2 SASEGT.

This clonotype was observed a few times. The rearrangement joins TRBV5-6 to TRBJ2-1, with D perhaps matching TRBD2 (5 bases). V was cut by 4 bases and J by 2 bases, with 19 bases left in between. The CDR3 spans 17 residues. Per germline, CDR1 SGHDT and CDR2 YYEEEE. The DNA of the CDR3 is TGTGCCAGCAGCGCAAGACCCGGGGTTCCCCCCTACAATGAGCAGTTCTTC. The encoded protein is CASSARPGVPPYNEQFF. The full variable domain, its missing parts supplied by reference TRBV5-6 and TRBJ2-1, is DAGVTQSPTHLIKTRGQQVTLRCSPKSGHDTVSWYQQALGQGPQFIFQYYEEEERQRGNFPDRFSGHQFPNYSSELNVNALLLGDSALYLCASSARPGVPPYNEQFFGPGTRLTVL.

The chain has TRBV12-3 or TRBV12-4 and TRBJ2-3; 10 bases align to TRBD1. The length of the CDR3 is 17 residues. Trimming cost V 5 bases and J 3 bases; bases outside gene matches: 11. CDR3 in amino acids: CASSQMTGGASTDTQYF. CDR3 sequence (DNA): TGTGCCAGCAGTCAAATGACAGGGGGCGCGTCTACAGATACGCAGTATTTT.

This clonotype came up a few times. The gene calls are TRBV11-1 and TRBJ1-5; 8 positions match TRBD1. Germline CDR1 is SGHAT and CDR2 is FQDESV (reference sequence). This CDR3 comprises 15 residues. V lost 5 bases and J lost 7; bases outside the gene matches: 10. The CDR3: CASSQSTGDYQPQHF. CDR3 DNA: TGTGCCAGCAGCCAGTCGACAGGGGATTACCAGCCCCAGCATTTT.

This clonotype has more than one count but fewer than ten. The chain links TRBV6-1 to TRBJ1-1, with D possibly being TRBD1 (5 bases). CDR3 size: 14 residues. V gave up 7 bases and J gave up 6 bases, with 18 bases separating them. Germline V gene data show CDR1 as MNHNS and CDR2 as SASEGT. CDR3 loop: CASTLYPQVPEAFF. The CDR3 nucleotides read TGTGCCAGCACCTTATACCCACAGGTTCCTGAAGCTTTCTTT.

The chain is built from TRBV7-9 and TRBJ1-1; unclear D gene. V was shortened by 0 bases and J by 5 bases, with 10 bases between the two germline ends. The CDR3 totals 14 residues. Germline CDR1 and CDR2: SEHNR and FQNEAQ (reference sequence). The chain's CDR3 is CASSLANFGTEAFF. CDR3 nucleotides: TGTGCCAGCAGCTTAGCTAATTTTGGGACTGAAGCTTTCTTT.

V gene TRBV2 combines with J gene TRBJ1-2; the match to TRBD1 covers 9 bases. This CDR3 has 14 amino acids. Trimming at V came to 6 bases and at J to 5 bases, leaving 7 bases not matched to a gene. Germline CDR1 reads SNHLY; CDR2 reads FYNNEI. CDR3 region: CASRGDRATYGYTF. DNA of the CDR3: TGTGCCAGCAGAGGGGACAGGGCCACGTATGGCTACACCTTC.

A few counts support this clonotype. The CDR3 loop is CASSLAASWLGNTGELFF. In nucleotides, the CDR3 is TGTGCCAGCAGCTTAGCAGCTAGTTGGCTAGGGAACACCGGGGAGCTGTTTTTT. The gene calls are TRBV11-1 and TRBJ2-2; D is unresolved. Trimming cost V 0 bases and J 1 base, with 15 bases left between them. Germline-derived CDR1 and CDR2 are SGHAT and FQDESV (reference sequence). The CDR3 sequence is 18 residues long. The variable domain in full, completed from reference TRBV11-1 and TRBJ2-2, reads EAEVAQSPRYKITEKSQAVAFWCDPISGHATLYWYRQILGQGPELLVQFQDESVVDDSQLPKDRFSAERLKGVDSTLKIQPAELGDSAMYLCASSLAASWLGNTGELFFGEGSRLTVL.

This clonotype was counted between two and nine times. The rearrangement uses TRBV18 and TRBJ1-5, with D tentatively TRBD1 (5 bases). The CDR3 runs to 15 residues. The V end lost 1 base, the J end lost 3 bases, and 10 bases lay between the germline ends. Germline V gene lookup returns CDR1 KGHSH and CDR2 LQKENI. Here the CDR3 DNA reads TGTGCCAGCTCACCACTTTCAGGGATCAATCAGCCCCAGCATTTT. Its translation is CASSPLSGINQPQHF.

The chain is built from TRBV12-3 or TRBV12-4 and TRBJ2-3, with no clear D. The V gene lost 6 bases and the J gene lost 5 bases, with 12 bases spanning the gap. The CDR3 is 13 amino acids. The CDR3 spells CASRSRNLDTQYF. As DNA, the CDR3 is TGTGCCAGCAGATCAAGGAATTTAGATACGCAGTATTTT.

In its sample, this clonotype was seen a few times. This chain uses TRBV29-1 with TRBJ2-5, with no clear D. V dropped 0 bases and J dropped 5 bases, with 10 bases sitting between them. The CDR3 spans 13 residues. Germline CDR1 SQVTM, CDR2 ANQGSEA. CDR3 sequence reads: CSVEDRLYETQYF. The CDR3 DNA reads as TGCAGCGTTGAAGACAGGCTTTATGAGACCCAGTACTTC.